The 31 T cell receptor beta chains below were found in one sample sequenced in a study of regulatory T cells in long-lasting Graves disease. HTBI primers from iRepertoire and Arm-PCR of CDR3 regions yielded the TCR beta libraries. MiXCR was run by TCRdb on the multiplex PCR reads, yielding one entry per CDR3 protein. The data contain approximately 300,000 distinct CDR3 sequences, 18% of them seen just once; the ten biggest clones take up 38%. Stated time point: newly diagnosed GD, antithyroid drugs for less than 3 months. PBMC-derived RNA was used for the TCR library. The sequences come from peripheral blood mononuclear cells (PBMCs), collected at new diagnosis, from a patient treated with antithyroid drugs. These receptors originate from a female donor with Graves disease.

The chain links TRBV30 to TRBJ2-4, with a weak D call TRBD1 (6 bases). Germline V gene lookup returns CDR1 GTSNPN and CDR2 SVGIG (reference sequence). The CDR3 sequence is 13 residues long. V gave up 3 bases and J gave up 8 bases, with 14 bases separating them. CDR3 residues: CAWSAGAGDIQYF. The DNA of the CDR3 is TGTGCCTGGAGCGCCGGCGCAGGGGACATTCAGTACTTC.

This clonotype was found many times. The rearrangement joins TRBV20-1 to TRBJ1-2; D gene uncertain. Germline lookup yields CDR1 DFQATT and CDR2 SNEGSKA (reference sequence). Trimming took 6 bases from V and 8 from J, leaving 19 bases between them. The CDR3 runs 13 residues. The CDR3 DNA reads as TGCAGTGCGCTATCCACTGATTTAGAGGGCTACACCTTC. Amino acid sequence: CSALSTDLEGYTF.

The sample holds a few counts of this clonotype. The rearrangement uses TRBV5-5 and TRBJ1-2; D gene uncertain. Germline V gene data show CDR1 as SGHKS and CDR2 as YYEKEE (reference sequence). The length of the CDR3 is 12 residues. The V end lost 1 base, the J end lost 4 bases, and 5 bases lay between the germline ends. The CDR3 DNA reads TGTGCCAGCAGCTTGTATCTCTATGGCTACACCTTC. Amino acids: CASSLYLYGYTF.

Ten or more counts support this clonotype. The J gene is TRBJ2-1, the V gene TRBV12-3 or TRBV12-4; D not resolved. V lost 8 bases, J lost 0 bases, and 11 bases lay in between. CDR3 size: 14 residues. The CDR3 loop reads CASQPGGSYNEQFF. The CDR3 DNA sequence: TGTGCCAGCCAACCCGGCGGCTCCTACAATGAGCAGTTCTTC.

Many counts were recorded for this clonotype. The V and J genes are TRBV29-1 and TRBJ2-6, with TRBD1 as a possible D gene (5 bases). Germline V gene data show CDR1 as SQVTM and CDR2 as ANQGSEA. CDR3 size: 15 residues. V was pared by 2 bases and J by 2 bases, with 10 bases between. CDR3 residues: CSVESDTTGANVLTF. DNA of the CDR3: TGCAGCGTTGAATCGGACACCACTGGGGCCAACGTCCTGACTTTC.

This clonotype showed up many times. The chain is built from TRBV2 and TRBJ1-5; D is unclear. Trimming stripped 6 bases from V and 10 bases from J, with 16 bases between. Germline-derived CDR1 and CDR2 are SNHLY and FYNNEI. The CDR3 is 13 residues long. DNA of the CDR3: TGTGCCAGCAGAGATGGGCTCTCAGGCCCCCAGCATTTT. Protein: CASRDGLSGPQHF.

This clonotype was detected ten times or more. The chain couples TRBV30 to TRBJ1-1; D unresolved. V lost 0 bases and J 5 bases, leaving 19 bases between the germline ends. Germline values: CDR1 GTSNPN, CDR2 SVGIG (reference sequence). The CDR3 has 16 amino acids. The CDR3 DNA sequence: TGTGCCTGGAGTGTACAAAGTTGGGTTCGGCGTACTGAAGCTTTCTTT. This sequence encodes CAWSVQSWVRRTEAFF.

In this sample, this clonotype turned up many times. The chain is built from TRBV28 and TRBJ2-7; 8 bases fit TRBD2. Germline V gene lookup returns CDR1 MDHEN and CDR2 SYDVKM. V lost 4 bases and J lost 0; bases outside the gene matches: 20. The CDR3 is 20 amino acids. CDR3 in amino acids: CASSSGGASWFLGASYEQYF. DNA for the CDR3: TGTGCCAGCAGTTCCGGGGGGGCTAGCTGGTTTCTGGGGGCCTCCTACGAGCAGTACTTC.

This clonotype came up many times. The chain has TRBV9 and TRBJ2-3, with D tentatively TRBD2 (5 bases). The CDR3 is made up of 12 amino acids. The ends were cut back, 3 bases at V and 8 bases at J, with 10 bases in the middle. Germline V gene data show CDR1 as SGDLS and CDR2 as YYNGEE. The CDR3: CASSALGATQYF. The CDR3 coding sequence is TGTGCCAGCAGCGCACTAGGCGCTACGCAGTATTTT.

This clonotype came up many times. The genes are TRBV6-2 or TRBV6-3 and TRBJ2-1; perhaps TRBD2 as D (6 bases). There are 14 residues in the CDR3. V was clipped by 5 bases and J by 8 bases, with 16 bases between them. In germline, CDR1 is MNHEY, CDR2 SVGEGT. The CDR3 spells CASSRDSSPDEQFF. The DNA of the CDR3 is TGTGCCAGCAGTCGGGACTCCTCCCCCGATGAGCAGTTCTTC.

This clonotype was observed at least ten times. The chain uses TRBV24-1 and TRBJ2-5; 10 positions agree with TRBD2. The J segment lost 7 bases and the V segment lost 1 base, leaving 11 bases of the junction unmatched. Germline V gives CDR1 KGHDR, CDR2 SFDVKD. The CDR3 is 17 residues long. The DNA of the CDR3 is TGTGCCACCAGTGATTTTGAGGGGGCTAGCGGGAGCGGGACCCAGTACTTC. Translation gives CATSDFEGASGSGTQYF.

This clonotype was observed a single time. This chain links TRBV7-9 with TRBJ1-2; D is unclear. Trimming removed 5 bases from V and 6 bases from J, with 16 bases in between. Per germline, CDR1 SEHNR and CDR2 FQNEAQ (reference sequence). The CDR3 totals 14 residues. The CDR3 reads CASSLPQEDHGYTF. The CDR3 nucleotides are TGTGCCAGCAGCCTCCCCCAAGAAGACCATGGCTACACCTTC.

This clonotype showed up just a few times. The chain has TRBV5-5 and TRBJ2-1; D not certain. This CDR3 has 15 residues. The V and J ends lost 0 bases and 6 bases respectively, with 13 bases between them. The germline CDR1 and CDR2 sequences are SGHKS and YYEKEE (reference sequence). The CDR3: CASSLEALRINEQFF. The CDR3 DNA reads TGTGCCAGCAGCTTGGAGGCCTTAAGGATCAATGAGCAGTTCTTC.

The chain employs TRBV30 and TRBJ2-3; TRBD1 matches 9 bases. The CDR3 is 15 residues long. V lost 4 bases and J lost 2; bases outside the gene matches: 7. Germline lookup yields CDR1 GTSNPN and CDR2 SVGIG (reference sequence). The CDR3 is CAWNRRDRDTDTQYF. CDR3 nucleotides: TGTGCCTGGAACCGCCGGGACAGGGACACAGATACGCAGTATTTT.

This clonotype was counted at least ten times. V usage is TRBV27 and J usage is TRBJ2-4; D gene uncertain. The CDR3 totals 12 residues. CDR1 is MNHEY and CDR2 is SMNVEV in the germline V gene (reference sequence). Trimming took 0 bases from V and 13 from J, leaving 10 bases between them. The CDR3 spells CASSLSGQAQYF. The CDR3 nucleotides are TGTGCCAGCAGTTTATCTGGCCAGGCGCAGTACTTC.

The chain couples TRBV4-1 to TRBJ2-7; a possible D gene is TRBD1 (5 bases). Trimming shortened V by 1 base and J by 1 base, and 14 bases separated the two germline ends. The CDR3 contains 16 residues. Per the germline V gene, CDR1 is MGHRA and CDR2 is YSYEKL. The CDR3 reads CASSQALPGSSYEQYF. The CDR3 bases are TGCGCCAGCAGCCAAGCTCTACCAGGGTCTTCCTACGAGCAGTACTTC.

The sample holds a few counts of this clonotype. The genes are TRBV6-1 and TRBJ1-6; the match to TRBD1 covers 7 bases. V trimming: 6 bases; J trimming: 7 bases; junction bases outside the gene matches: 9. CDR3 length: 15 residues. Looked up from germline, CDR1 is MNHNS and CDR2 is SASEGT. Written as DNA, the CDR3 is TGTGCCAGCAGGGCCCAATCAGGGGGAAATTCACCCCTCCACTTT. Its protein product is CASRAQSGGNSPLHF.

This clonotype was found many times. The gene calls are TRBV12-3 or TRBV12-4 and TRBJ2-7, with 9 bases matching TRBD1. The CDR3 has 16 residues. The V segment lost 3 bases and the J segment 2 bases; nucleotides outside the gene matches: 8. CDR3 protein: CASSFTLTGGPYEQYF. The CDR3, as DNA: TGTGCCAGCAGTTTCACCCTTACAGGGGGCCCCTACGAGCAGTACTTC.

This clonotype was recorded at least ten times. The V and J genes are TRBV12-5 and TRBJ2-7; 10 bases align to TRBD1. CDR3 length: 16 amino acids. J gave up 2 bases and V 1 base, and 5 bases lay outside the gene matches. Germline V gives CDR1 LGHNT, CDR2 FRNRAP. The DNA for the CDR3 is TGTGCTAGTGGTTTGGCGACAGGGGGCCTGACCTACGAGCAGTACTTC. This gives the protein CASGLATGGLTYEQYF.

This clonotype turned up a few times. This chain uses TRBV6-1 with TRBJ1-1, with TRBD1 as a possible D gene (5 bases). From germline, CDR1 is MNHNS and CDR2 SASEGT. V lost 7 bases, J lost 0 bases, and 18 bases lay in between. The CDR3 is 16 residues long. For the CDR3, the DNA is TGTGCCAGCAAGGAGGGGCCACTACTCATGAACACTGAAGCTTTCTTT. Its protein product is CASKEGPLLMNTEAFF.

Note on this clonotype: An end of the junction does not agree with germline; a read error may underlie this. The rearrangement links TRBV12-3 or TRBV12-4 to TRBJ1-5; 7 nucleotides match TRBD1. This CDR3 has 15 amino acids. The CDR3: CASSLRQGSNQPRHF. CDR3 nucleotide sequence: TGTGCCAGCAGTTTACGACAGGGAAGCAATCAGCCCCGGCATTTT.

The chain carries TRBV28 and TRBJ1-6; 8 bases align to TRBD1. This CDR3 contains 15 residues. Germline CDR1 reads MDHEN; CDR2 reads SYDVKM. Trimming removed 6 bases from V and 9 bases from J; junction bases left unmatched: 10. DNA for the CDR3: TGTGCCAGCAGAAACCAAGACAGGGGTGTTTCACCCCTCCACTTT. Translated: CASRNQDRGVSPLHF. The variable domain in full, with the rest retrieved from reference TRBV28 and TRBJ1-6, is DVKVTQSSRYLVKRTGEKVFLECVQDMDHENMFWYRQDPGLGLRLIYFSYDVKMKEKGDIPEGYSVSREKKERFSLILESASTNQTSMYLCASRNQDRGVSPLHFGNGTRLTVT.

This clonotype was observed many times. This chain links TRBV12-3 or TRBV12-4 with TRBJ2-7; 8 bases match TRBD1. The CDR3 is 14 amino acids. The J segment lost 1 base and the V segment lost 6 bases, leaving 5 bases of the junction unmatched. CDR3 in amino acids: CASRGQGGSYEQYF. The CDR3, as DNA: TGTGCCAGCAGAGGACAGGGCGGTTCCTACGAGCAGTACTTC.

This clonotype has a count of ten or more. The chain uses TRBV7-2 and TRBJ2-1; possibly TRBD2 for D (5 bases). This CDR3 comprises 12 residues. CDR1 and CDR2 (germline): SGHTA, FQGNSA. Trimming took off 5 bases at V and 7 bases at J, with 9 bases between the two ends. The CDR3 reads CASSAGVNEQFF. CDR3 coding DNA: TGTGCCAGCAGCGCGGGTGTTAATGAGCAGTTCTTC.

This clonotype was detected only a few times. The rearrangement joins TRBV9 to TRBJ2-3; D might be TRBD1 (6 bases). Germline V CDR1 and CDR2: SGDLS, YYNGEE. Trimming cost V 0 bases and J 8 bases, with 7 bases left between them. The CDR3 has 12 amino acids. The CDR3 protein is CASSVEGGTQYF. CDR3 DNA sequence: TGTGCCAGCAGCGTAGAAGGGGGTACGCAGTATTTT.

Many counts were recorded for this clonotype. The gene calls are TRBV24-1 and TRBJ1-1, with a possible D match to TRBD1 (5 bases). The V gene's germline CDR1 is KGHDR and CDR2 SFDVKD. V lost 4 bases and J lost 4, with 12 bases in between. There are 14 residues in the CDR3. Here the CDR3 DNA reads TGTGCCACCAGTGAATCCGGGGGACGCACTGAAGCTTTCTTT. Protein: CATSESGGRTEAFF.

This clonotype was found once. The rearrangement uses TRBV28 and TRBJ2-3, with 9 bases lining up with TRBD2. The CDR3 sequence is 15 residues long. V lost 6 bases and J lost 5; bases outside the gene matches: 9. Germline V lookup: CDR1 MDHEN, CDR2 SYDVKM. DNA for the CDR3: TGTGCCAGCAGCATGACTAGCGGAACCATAGATACGCAGTATTTT. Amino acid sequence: CASSMTSGTIDTQYF.

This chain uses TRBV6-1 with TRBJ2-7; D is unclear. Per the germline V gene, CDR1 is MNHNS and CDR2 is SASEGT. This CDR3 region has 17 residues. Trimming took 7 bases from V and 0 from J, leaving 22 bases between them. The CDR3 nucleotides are TGTGCCAGCAAGACGCCCGGCCGGGTTACGGACTCCTACGAGCAGTACTTC. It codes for CASKTPGRVTDSYEQYF.

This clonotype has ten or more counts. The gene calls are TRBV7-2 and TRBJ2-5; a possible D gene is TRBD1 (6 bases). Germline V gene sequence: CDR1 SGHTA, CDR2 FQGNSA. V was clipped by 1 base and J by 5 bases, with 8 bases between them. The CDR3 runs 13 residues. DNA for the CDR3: TGTGCCAGCAGCTTAGGACAGGCGGAGACCCAGTACTTC. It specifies CASSLGQAETQYF.

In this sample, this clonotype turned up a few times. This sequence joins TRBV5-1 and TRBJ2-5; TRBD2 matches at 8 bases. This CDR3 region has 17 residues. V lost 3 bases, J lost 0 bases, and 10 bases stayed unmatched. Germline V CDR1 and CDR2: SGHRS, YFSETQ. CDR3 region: CASSWRAGGEYQETQYF. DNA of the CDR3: TGCGCCAGCAGCTGGCGCGCCGGGGGGGAATACCAAGAGACCCAGTACTTC.

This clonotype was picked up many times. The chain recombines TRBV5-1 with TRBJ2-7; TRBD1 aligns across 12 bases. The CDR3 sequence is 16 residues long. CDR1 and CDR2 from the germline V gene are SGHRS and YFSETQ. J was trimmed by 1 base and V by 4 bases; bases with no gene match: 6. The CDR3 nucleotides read TGCGCCAGCAGCGCACCGGGACAGGGGGCTTCCTACGAGCAGTACTTC. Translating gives CASSAPGQGASYEQYF. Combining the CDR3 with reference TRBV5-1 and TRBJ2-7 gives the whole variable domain KAGVTQTPRYLIKTRGQQVTLSCSPISGHRSVSWYQQTPGQGLQFLFEYFSETQRNKGNFPGRFSGRQFSNSRSEMNVSTLELGDSALYLCASSAPGQGASYEQYFGPGTRLTVT.